This paragraph reports one T cell receptor (beta chain). V gave up 5 bases and J gave up 4 bases; unmatched junction bases: 6. The CDR3 totals 15 residues. From germline, CDR1 is MNHEY and CDR2 SVGEGT. This sample is drawn from a study of blood T cell repertoires in COVID-19. In the study overall: Sites across the United States, Italy and Spain contributed samples from acute and convalescent COVID-19. The cDNA or gDNA used as material had been derived from T cells, B-cell-depleted T cells, or PBMCs.

Original handling: By means of reference gene primer amplification, nucleated cell counts were estimated. TCRdb keeps only in-frame clones here, not all; method: immunoSEQ multiplex PCR. V and J calls and clone size are those listed in that table; D and trimming were worked out from the DNA. The table records some 110,000 clones, over 75% of them present only once. This rearrangement joins TRBV6-2 or TRBV6-3 to TRBJ2-1, with 9 bases aligning to TRBD2. Material: peripheral blood. This receptor was identified in a man over 45 with acute or convalescent COVID-19. This chain's CDR3 is CASSASGRYYNEQFF. In DNA form, the CDR3 reads TGTGCCAGCAGTGCGAGCGGGAGGTATTACAATGAGCAGTTCTTC.